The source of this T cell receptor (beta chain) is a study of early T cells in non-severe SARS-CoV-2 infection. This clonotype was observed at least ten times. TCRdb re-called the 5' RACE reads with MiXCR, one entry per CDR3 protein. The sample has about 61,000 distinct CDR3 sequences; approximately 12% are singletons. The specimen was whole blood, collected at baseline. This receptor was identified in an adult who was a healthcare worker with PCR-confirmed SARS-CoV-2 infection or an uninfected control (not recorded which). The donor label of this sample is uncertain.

The CDR3 sequence: CASTGGGTPEAFF. The CDR3, as DNA: TGTGCCAGCACTGGGGGGGGGACCCCTGAAGCTTTCTTT. The chain recombines TRBV21-1 with TRBJ1-1; whether TRBD1, the table's D call, matches the DNA was not checked. TRBV21-1 is annotated as a pseudogene. This CDR3 has 13 residues.